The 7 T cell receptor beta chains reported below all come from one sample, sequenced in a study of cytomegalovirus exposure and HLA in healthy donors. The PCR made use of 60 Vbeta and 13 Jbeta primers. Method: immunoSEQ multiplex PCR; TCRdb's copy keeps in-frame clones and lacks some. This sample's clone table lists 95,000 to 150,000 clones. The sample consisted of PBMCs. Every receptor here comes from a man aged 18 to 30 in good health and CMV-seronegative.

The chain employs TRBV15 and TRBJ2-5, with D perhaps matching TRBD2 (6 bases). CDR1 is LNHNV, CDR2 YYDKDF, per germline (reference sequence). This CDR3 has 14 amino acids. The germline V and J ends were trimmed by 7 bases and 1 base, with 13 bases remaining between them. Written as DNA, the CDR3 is TGTGCCACCACCGTCCCGGGACTCCAAGAGACCCAGTACTTC. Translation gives CATTVPGLQETQYF.

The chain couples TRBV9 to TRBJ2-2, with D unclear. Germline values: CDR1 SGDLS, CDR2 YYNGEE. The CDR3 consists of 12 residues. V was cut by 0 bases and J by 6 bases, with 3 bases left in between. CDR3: CASSVAPGELFF. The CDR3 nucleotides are TGTGCCAGCAGCGTAGCTCCCGGGGAGCTGTTTTTT.

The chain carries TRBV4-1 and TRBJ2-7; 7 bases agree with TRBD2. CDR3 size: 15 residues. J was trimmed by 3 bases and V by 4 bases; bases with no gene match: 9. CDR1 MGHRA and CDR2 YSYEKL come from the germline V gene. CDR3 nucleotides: TGCGCCAGCAGCCCTTCCAGCGGGGCACACTACGAGCAGTACTTC. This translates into CASSPSSGAHYEQYF.

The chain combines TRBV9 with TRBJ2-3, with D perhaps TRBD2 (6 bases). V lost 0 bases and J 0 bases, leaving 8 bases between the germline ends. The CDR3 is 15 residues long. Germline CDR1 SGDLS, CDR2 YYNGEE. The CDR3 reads CASSVAGTSTDTQYF. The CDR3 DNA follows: TGTGCCAGCAGCGTAGCGGGGACTAGCACAGATACGCAGTATTTT.

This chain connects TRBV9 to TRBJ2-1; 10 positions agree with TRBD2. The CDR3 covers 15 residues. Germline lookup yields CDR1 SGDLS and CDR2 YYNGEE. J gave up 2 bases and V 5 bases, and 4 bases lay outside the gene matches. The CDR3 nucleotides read TGTGCCAGCAGTACTAGCGGGGTTCCCTACAATGAGCAGTTCTTC. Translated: CASSTSGVPYNEQFF.

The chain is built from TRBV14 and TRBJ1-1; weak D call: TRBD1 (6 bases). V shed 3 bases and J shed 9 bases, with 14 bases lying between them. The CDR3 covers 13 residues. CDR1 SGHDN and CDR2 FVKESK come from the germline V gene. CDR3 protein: CASSQRGWGKAFF. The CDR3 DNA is TGTGCCAGCAGCCAGAGGGGGTGGGGTAAAGCTTTCTTT.

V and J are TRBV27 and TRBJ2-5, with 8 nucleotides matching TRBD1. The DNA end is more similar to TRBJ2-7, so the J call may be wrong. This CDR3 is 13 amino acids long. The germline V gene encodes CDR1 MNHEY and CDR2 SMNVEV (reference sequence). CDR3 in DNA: TGTGCCAGCATAGCCGGGACAGGCTACGAGCAGTACTTC. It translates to CASIAGTGYEQYF.